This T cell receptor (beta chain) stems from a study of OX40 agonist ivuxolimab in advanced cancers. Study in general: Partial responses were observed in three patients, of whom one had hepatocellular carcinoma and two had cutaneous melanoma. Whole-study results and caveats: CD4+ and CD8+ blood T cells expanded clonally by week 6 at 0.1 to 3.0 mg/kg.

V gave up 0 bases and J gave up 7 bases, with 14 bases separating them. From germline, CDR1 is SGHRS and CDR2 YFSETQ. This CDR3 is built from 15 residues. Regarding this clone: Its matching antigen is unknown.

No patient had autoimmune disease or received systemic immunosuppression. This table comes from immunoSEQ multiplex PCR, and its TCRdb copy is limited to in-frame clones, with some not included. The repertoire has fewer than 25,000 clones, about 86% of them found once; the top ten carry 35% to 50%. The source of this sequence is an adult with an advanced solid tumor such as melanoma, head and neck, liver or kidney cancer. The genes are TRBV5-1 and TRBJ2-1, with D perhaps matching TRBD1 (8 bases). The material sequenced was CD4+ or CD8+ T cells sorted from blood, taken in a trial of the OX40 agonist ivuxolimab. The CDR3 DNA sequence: TGCGCCAGCAGCTTGGCACAGGGGGGGCCTAATGAGCAGTTCTTC. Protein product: CASSLAQGGPNEQFF.